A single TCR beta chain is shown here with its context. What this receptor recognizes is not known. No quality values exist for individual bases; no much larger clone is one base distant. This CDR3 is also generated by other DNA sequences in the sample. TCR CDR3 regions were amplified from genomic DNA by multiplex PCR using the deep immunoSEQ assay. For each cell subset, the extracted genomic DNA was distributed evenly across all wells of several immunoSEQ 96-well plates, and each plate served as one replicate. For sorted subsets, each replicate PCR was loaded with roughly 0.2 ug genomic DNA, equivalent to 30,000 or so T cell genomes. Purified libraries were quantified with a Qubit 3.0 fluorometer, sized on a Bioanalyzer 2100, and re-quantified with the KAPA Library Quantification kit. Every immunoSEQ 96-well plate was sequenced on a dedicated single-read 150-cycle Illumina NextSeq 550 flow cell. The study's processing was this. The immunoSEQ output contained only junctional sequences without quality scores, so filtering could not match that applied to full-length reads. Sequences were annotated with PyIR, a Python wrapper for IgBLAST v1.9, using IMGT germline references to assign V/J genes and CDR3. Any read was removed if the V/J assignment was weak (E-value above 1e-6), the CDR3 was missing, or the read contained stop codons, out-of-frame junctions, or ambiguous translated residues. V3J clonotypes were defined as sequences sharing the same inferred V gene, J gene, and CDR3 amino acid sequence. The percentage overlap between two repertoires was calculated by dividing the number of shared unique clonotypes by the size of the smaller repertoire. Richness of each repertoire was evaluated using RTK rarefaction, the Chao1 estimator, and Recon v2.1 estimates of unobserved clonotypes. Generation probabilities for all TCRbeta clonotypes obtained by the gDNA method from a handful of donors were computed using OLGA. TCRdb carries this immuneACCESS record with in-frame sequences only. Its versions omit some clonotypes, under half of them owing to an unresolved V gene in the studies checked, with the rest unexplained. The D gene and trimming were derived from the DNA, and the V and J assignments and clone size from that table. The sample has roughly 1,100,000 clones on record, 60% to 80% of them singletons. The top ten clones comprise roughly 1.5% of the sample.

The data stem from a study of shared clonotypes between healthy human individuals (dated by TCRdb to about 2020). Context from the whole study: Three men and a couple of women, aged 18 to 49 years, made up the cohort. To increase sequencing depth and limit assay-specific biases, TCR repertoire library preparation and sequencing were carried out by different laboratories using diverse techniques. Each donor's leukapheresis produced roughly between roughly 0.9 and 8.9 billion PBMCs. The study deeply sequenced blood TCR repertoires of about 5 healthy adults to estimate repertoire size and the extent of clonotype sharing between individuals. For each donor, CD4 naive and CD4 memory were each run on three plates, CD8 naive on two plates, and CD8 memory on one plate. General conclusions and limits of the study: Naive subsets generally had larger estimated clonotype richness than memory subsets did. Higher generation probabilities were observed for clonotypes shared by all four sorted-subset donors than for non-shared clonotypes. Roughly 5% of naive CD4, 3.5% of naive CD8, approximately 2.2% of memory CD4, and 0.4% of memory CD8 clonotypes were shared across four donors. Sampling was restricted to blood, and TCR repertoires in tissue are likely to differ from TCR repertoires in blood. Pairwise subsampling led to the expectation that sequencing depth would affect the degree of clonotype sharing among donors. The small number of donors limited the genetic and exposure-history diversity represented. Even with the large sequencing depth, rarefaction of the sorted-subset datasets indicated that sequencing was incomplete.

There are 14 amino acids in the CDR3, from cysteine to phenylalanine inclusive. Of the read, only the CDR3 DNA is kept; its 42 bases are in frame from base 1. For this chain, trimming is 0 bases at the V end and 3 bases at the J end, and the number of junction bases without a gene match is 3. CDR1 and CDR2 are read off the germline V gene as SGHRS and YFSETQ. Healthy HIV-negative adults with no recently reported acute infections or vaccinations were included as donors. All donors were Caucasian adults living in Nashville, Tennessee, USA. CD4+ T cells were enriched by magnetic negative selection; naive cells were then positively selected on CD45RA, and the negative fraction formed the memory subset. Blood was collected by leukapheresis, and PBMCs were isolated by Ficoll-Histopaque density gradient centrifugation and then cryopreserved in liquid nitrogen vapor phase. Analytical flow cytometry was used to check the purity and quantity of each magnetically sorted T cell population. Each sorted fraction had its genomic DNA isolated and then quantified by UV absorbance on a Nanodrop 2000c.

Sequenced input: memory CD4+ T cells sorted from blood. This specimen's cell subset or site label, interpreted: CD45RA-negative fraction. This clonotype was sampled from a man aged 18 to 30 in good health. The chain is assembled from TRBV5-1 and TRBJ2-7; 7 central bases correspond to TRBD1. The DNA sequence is TGCGCCAGCAGCTTGGGACAGGGTATCTACGAGCAGTACTTC. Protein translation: CASSLGQGIYEQYF.